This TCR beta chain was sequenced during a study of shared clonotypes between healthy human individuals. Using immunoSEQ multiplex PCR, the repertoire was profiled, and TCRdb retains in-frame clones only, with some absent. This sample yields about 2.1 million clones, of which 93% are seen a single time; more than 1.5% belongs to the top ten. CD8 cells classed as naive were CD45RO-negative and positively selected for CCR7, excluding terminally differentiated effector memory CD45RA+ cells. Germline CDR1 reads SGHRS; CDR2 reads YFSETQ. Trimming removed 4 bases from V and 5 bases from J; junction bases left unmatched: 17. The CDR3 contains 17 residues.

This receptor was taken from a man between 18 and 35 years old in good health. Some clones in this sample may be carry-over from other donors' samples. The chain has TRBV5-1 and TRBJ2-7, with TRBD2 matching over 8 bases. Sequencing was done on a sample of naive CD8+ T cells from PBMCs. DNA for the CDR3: TGCGCCAGCAGCCCGAGGGCTGCGGGAGGTCTGTATCACGAGCAGTACTTC. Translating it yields CASSPRAAGGLYHEQYF.